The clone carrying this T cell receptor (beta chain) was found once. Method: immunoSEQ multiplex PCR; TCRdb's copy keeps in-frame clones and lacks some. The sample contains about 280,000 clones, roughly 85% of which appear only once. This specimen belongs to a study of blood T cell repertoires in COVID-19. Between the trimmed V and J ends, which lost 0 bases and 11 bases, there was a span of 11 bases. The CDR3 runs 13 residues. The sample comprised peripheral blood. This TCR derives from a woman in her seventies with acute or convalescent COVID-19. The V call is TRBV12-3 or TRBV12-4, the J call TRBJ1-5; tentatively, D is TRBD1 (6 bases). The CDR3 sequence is CASSLAAQGSQHF. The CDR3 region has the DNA TGTGCCAGCAGTTTAGCCGCCCAGGGGTCCCAGCATTTT.